This T cell receptor beta chain originates from a study of T cell responses to AZD1222 COVID-19 vaccine. Comments on this clone: Its antigen remains unknown.

General study findings and limits: Nearly half of spike-specific TCRs reportedly target unmutated variant regions.

Measured with immunoSEQ multiplex PCR; TCRdb has only the in-frame clones, and not every one. The table records about 130,000 clones, about 92% of them present only once. Here the sequenced sample was peripheral blood, taken on day 0 of AZD1222 vaccination. The TCR sequence derives from an adult in good health.

CDR3 amino acids: CASSYGTGNTEAFF. For the CDR3, the DNA is TGTGCCAGCAGTTATGGGACAGGGAACACTGAAGCTTTCTTT. V gene TRBV27 combines with J gene TRBJ1-1, with 8 bases fitting TRBD1. The CDR3 loop spans 14 amino acids. V lost 4 bases, J lost 1 base, and 2 bases stayed unmatched. The germline V gene encodes CDR1 MNHEY and CDR2 SMNVEV (reference sequence).